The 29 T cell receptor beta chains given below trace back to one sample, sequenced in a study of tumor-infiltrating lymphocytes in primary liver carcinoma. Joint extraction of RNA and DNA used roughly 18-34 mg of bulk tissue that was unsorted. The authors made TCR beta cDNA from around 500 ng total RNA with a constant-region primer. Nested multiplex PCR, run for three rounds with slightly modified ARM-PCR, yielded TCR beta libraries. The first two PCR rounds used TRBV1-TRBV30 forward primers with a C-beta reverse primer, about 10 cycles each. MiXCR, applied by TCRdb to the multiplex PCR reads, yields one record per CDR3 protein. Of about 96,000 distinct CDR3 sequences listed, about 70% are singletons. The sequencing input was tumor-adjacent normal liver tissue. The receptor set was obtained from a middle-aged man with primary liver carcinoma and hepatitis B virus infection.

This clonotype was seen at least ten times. In DNA, the CDR3 is TGTGCCATCAGGTTTGCAGGGAACACCGGGGAGCTGTTTTTT. Translated: CAIRFAGNTGELFF. This chain uses TRBV10-3 with TRBJ2-2, with no clear D. From germline, CDR1 is ENHRY and CDR2 SYGVKD. This CDR3 region has 14 residues. V was shortened by 6 bases and J by 1 base, with 9 bases between the two germline ends.

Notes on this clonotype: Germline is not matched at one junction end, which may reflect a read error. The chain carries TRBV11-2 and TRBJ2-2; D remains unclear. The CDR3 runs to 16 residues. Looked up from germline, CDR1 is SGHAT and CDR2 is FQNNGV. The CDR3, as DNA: TGTGACAGCAGCTTTACTCAGGACCCCTATGGCGGGGAGCTGTTTTTT. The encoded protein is CDSSFTQDPYGGELFF.

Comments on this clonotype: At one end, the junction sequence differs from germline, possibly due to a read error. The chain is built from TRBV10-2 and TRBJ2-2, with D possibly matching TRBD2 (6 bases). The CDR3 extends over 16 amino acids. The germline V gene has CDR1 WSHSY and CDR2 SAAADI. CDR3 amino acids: CASSVARGWSTGELFF. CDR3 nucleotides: TGCGCCAGCAGTGTGGCGCGGGGATGGAGCACCGGTGAGCTGTTTTTC.

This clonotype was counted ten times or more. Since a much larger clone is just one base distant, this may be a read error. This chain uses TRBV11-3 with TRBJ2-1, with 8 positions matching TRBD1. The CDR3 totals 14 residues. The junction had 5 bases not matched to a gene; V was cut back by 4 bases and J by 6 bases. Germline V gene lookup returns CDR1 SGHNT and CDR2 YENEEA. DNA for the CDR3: TGTGCCAGCAGCTCAACCGGACAGGGCAATGAGCAGTTCTTC. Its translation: CASSSTGQGNEQFF.

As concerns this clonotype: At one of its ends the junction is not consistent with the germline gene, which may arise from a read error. CDR3 sequence (DNA): TGTGCCAGCACATGGGGGATTTATCAGTCCCAGCATTTT. It codes for CASTWGIYQSQHF. The chain recombines TRBV6-2 or TRBV6-3 with TRBJ1-5; the D gene is possibly TRBD1 (5 bases). The CDR3 runs 13 residues. The germline V gene encodes CDR1 MNHEY and CDR2 SVGEGT.

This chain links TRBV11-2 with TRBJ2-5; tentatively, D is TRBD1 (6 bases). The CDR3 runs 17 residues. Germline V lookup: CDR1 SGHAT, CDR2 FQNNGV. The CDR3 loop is CANSFGTSNFNQETQYF. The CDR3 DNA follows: TGTGCTAACAGCTTCGGGACATCTAATTTTAACCAAGAGACCCAGTACTTC.

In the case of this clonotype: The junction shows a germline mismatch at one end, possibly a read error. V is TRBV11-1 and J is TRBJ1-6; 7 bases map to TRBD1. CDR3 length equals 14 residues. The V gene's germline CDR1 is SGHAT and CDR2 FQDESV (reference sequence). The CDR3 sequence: CASSHRGNNSPLHF. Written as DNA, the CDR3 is TGTGCCAGCAGCCACAGGGGAAATAATTCACCCCTTCACTTT.

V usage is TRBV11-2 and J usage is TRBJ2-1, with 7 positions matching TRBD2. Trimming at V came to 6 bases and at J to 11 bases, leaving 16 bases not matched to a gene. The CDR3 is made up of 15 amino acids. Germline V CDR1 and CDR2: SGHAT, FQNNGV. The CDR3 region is CASSRASGSYDKQFF. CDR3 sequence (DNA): TGTGCCAGCAGTCGGGCTAGCGGATCCTACGATAAGCAGTTCTTC.

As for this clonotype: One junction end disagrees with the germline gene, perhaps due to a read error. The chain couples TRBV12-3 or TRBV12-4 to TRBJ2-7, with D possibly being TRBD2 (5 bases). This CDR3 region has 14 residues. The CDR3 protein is CASSLAFASYGQYF. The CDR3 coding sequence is TGTGCCAGTAGTTTAGCGTTTGCGTCCTACGGGCAGTACTTC.

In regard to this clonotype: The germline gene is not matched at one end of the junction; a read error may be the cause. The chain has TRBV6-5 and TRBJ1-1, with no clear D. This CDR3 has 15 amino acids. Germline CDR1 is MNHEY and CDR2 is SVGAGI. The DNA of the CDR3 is TGTGCCAGTAGTTACCTCGGGAAAGAGAACACTGAAGCTTTCTTT. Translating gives CASSYLGKENTEAFF.

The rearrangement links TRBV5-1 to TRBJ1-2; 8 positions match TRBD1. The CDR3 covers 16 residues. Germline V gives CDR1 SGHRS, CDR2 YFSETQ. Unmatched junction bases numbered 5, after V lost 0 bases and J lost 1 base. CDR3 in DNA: TGCGCCAGCAGCTTGGATTCAGGGGGCGTTAACTATGGCTACACCTTC. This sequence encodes CASSLDSGGVNYGYTF.

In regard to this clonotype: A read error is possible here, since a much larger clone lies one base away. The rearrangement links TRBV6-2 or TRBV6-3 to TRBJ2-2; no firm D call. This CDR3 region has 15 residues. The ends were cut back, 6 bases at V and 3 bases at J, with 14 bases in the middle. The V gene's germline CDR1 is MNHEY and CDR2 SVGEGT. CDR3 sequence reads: CASSFETLHTGELFF. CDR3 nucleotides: TGTGCCAGCAGCTTCGAGACCCTGCACACCGGGGAGCTGTTTTTT.

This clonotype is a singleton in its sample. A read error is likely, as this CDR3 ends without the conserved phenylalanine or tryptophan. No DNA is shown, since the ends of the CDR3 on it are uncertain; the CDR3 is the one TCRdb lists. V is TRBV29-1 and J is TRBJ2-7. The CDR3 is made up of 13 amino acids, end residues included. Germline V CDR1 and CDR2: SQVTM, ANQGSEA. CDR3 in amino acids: CSVGRGASHEQYL.

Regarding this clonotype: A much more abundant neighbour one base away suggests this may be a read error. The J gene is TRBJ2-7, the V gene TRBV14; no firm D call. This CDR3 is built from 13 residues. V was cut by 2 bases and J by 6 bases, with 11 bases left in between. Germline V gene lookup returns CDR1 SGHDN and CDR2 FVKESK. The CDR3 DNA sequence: TGTGCCAGCAGCCAACGGTGGCAAAGCGAGCAGTACTTC. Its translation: CASSQRWQSEQYF.

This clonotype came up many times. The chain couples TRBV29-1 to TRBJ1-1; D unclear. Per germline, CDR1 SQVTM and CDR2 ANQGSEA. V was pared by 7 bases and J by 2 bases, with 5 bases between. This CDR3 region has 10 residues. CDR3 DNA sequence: TGCAGCGCCCGTAACACTGAAGCTTTCTTT. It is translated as CSARNTEAFF. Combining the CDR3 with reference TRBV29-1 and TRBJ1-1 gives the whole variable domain SAVISQKPSRDICQRGTSLTIQCQVDSQVTMMFWYRQQPGQSLTLIATANQGSEATYESGFVIDKFPISRPNLTFSTLTVSNMSPEDSSIYLCSARNTEAFFGQGTRLTVV.

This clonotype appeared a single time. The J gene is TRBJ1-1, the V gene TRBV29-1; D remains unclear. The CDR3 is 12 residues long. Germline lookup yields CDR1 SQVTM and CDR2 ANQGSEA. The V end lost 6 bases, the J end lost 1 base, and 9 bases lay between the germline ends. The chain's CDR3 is CSVRLPNTEAFF. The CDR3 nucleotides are TGCAGCGTCAGGCTACCGAACACTGAAGCTTTCTTT.

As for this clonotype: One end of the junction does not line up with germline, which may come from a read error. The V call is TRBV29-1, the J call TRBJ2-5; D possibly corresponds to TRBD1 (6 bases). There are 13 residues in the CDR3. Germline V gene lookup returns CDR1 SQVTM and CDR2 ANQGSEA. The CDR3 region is CSVGQHIKETQYF. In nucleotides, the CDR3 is TGTAGCGTAGGACAGCATATTAAGGAGACCCAGTACTTC.

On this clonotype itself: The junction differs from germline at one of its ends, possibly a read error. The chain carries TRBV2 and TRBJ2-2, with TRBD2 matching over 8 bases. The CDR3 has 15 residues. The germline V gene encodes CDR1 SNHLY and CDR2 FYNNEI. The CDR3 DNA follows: TGTGCCAGCAGTCCACTAGCGGCGGTAGACGGGGAGCTGGTTTTT. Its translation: CASSPLAAVDGELVF.

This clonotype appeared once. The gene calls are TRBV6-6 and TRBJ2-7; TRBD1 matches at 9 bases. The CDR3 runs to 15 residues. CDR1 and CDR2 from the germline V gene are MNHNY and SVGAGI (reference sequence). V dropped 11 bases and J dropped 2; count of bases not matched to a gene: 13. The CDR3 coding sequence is TGTGCCTACAGTTACTCTGGGACAGGGACCTACGAGCAGTACTTC. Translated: CAYSYSGTGTYEQYF.

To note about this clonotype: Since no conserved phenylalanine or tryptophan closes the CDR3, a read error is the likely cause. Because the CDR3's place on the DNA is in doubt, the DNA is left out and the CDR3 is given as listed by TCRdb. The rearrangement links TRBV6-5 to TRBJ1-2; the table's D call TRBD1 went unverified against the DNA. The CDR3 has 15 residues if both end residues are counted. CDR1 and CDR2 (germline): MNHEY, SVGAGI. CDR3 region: CASSYNTGTGFGYIS.

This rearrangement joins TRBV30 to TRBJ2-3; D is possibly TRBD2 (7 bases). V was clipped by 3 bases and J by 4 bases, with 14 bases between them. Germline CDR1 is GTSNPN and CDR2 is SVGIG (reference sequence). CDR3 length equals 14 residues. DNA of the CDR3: TGTGCCTGGAGACGGGGGGCGCAGGCAGATACGCAGTATTTT. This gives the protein CAWRRGAQADTQYF.

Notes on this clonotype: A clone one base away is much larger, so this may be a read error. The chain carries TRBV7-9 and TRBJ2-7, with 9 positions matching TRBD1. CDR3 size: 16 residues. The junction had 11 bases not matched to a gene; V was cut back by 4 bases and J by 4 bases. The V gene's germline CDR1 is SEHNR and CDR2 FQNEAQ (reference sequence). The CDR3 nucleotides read TGTGCCAGCAGCTGGCCTGGGGGGACAGGGAGTTACGAGCAGTACTTC. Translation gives CASSWPGGTGSYEQYF.

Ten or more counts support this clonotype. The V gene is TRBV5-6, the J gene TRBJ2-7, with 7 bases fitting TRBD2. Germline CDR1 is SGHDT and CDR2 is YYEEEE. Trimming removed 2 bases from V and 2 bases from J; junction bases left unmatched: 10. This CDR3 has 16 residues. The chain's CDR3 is CASSFWGGGGTYEQYF. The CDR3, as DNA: TGTGCCAGCAGCTTTTGGGGAGGCGGGGGAACCTACGAGCAGTACTTC.

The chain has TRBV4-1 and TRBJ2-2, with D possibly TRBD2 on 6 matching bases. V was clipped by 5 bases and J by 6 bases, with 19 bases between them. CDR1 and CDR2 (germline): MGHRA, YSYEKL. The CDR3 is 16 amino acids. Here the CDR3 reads CASSAKWEVRAGELFF. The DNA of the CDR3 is TGCGCCAGCAGCGCCAAGTGGGAGGTTCGGGCCGGGGAGCTGTTTTTT.

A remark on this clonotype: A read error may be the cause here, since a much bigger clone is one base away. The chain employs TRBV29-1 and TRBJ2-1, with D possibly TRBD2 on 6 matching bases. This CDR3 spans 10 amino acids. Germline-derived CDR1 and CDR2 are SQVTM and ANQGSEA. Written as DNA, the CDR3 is TGCATCGTGGGGGACTTAGAGCAGTTCTTC. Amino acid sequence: CIVGDLEQFF.

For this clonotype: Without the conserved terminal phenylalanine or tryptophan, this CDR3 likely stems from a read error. The CDR3 loop is CASRPRIDKQYS. The CDR3 nucleotides read TGTGCCAGCAGGCCCCGGATCGACAAGCAGTACTCC. V and J are TRBV6-6 and TRBJ2-7; no reliable D call. The germline V and J ends were trimmed by 6 bases and 8 bases, with 14 bases remaining between them. Germline loops: CDR1 MNHNY, CDR2 SVGAGI (reference sequence). The CDR3 runs 12 residues.

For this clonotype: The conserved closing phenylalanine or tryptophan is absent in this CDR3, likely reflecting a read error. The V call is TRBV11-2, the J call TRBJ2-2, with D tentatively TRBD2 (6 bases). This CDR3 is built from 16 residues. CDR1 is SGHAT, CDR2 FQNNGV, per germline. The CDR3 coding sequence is TGTGCCAGCAGCTTTACTCAGGGCCCCTACGGCGGGGAACTGTTTTAT. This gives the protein CASSFTQGPYGGELFY.

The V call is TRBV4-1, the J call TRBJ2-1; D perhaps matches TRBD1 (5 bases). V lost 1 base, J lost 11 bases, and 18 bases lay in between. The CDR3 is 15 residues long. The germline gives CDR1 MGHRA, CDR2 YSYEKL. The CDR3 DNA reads TGCGCCAGCAGCCAAGTTTCTAGTAGTTCAGGGAAGCAGTTCTTC. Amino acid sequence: CASSQVSSSSGKQFF.

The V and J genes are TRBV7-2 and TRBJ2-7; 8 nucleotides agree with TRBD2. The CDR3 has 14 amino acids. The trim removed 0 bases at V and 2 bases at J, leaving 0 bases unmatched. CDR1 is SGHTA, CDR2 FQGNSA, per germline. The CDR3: CASSLASGAYEQYF. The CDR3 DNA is TGTGCCAGCAGCTTAGCTAGCGGGGCCTACGAGCAGTACTTC.